The rows below give T cell receptor beta chains drawn from one sample of a study of CD8+ T cells in alopecia areata. Some clones are missing from TCRdb's copy, which holds only in-frame ones; the method was immunoSEQ multiplex PCR. Among hundreds of thousands of clones listed, about 60% were seen once. This specimen consisted of CD4+ T cells sorted from blood, obtained at week 0. Every receptor here comes from a human donor with alopecia areata. Each CDR3 is given with its conserved first and last residue. Each record gives: V gene, D gene, J gene, clone size, CDR3 protein, CDR3 DNA. A D gene is named only where the DNA matches it firmly. The listing skips clone size in some rows; elsewhere it reads once, few, many or a size class.

V gene: TRBV5-6; D gene: TRBD1; J gene: TRBJ1-5; clone size: few; CDR3 protein: CASRLQGTSNQPQHF; CDR3 DNA: TGTGCCAGCAGACTACAGGGGACCAGCAATCAGCCCCAGCATTTT
V gene: TRBV6-1; D gene: NA; J gene: TRBJ1-3; clone size: few; CDR3 protein: CASSEEFAGGGNTIYF; CDR3 DNA: TGTGCCAGCAGTGAAGAGTTCGCCGGGGGCGGAAACACCATATATTTT
V gene: TRBV25-1; D gene: TRBD2; J gene: TRBJ2-1; clone size: NA; CDR3 protein: CASSQGLALVDEQFF; CDR3 DNA: TGTGCCAGCAGTCAAGGACTAGCACTCGTGGATGAGCAGTTCTTC
V gene: TRBV30; D gene: NA; J gene: TRBJ1-1; clone size: NA; CDR3 protein: CAWRSLGPVNTEAFF; CDR3 DNA: TGTGCCTGGAGAAGTTTGGGACCGGTGAACACTGAAGCTTTCTTT
V gene: TRBV30; D gene: TRBD2; J gene: TRBJ2-1; clone size: NA; CDR3 protein: CAWSVGLAGAYEQFF; CDR3 DNA: TGTGCCTGGAGTGTAGGACTAGCGGGAGCCTATGAGCAGTTCTTC
V gene: TRBV29-1; D gene: TRBD1; J gene: TRBJ1-2; clone size: NA; CDR3 protein: CSVDAGQITYGYTF; CDR3 DNA: TGCAGCGTGGATGCGGGACAGATAACTTATGGCTACACCTTC
V gene: TRBV27; D gene: TRBD2; J gene: TRBJ2-1; clone size: NA; CDR3 protein: CASKREVSYNEQFF; CDR3 DNA: TGTGCCAGCAAGCGGGAGGTCTCCTACAATGAGCAGTTCTTC
V gene: TRBV4-1; D gene: NA; J gene: TRBJ1-2; clone size: few; CDR3 protein: CASSQPGPIYGYTF; CDR3 DNA: TGCGCCAGCAGCCAGCCGGGACCGATCTATGGCTACACCTTC
V gene: TRBV12-5; D gene: NA; J gene: TRBJ1-2; clone size: few; CDR3 protein: CASGLVQETGVYGYTF; CDR3 DNA: TGTGCTAGTGGTTTGGTACAGGAGACAGGAGTCTATGGCTACACCTTC
V gene: TRBV9; D gene: NA; J gene: TRBJ2-5; clone size: NA; CDR3 protein: CASSVEETQYF; CDR3 DNA: TGTGCCAGCAGCGTAGAAGAGACCCAGTACTTC
V gene: TRBV6-5; D gene: TRBD1; J gene: TRBJ1-1; clone size: NA; CDR3 protein: CASSAGTANTEAFF; CDR3 DNA: TGTGCCAGCAGCGCCGGGACAGCGAACACTGAAGCTTTCTTT
V gene: TRBV7-9; D gene: NA; J gene: TRBJ2-7; clone size: NA; CDR3 protein: CASSLYGRISYEQYF; CDR3 DNA: TGTGCCAGCAGCTTATACGGCCGGATCTCCTACGAGCAGTACTTC
V gene: TRBV10-2; D gene: TRBD1; J gene: TRBJ1-2; clone size: few; CDR3 protein: CASRVTGGADGYTF; CDR3 DNA: TGCGCCAGCAGGGTGACAGGGGGCGCAGATGGCTACACCTTC
V gene: TRBV6-1; D gene: NA; J gene: TRBJ2-1; clone size: NA; CDR3 protein: CATGGHEQFF; CDR3 DNA: TGTGCCACCGGGGGTCATGAGCAGTTCTTC
V gene: TRBV2; D gene: TRBD1; J gene: TRBJ2-3; clone size: few; CDR3 protein: CASVRDRRTDTQYF; CDR3 DNA: TGTGCCAGCGTCCGGGACAGGAGGACAGATACGCAGTATTTT
V gene: TRBV7-2; D gene: TRBD1; J gene: TRBJ2-3; clone size: many; CDR3 protein: CASSLTGGRTDTQYF; CDR3 DNA: TGTGCCAGCAGCCTGACAGGGGGCAGAACAGATACGCAGTATTTT
V gene: TRBV29-1; D gene: TRBD2; J gene: TRBJ2-3; clone size: NA; CDR3 protein: CSVPRTSGTTDTQYF; CDR3 DNA: TGCAGCGTTCCCAGGACTAGCGGAACCACAGATACGCAGTATTTT
V gene: TRBV9; D gene: NA; J gene: TRBJ2-1; clone size: NA; CDR3 protein: CASSLSGGPSSYNEQFF; CDR3 DNA: TGTGCCAGCAGCCTGTCCGGGGGACCCAGCTCCTACAATGAGCAGTTCTTC